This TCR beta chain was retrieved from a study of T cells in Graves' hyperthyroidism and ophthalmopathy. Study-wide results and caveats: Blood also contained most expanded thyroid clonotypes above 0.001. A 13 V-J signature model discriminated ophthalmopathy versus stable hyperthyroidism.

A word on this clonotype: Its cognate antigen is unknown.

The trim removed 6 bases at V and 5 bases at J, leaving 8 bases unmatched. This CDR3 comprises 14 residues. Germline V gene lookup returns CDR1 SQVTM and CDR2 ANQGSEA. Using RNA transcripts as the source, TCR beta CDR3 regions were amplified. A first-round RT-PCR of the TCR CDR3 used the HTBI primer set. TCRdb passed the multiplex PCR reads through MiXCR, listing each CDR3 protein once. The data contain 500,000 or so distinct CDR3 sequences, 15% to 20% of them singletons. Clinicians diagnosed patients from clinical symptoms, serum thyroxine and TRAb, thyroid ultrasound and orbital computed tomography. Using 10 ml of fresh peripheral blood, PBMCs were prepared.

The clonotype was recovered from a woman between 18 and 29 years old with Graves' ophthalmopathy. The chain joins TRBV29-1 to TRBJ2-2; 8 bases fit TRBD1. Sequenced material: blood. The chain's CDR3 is CSVYDTGGTGELFF. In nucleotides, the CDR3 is TGCAGCGTGTATGATACAGGGGGAACCGGGGAGCTGTTTTTT.